These T cell receptor beta chains were read from a single sample in a study of T cell responses to AZD1222 COVID-19 vaccine. TCRdb keeps only in-frame clones here, not all; method: immunoSEQ multiplex PCR. This repertoire shows 75,000 to 100,000 clones, over 75% found once; its top ten account for less than 3.5%. Material: peripheral blood, obtained on day 0 of AZD1222 vaccination. The receptor source for this set is an adult in good health. CDR3s include the opening cysteine and the closing phenylalanine or tryptophan. A D gene is named only where the DNA matches it firmly. Clone size is shown for a subset of rows, as once, few, many or a class of expanded clone.

TRBV18	-	-	TRBJ1-5	TGTGCCAGCTCGCCGGGTCTAGAGCAGCCCCAGCATTTT	CASSPGLEQPQHF
TRBV7-3	-	-	TRBJ2-1	TGTGCCAGCAGCCCGACGGCGCTCGCGTTTACTGGCAATGAGCAGTTCTTC	CASSPTALAFTGNEQFF
TRBV27	few	-	TRBJ1-1	TGTGCCAGCAGCTGGACAGCCGACACTGAAGCTTTCTTT	CASSWTADTEAFF
TRBV19	-	TRBD1	TRBJ1-2	TGTGCCAGTAGTAGGAGGATACAGGGGGAGCATGGCTACACCTTC	CASSRRIQGEHGYTF
TRBV7-8	-	-	TRBJ1-5	TGTGCCAGCAGCTTAGCGGGGAGCAATCAGCCCCAGCATTTT	CASSLAGSNQPQHF
TRBV18	-	-	TRBJ1-3	TGTGCCAGCTCGGAGCAGGGGTCTTCGGGAAACACCATATATTTT	CASSEQGSSGNTIYF
TRBV30	-	TRBD1	TRBJ1-4	TGTGCCTCCCGAGGGTACAGGGGTTTGGAAAAACTGTTTTTT	CASRGYRGLEKLFF
TRBV5-1	-	-	TRBJ1-1	TGCGCCAGCAGCCTCCGGGACGGGGACACTGAAGCTTTCTTT	CASSLRDGDTEAFF
TRBV7-2	-	TRBD1	TRBJ2-5	TGTGCCAGCAGCTTGGGACAGACCCAAGAGACCCAGTACTTC	CASSLGQTQETQYF
TRBV5-8	-	TRBD1	TRBJ1-6	TGTGCCAGCAGCTTTGACAGGGGGCTTAATTCACCCCTCCACTTT	CASSFDRGLNSPLHF
TRBV19	-	-	TRBJ2-2	TGTGCCAGTAGTATACGGACCGGGGAGCTGTTTTTT	CASSIRTGELFF
TRBV4-1	-	TRBD1	TRBJ1-1	TGCGCCAGCAGCCAAGAGGACAGGGGGAACACTGAAGCTTTCTTT	CASSQEDRGNTEAFF
TRBV6-2/TRBV6-3	-	TRBD1	TRBJ1-2	TGTGCCAGCAGTGTAGGGGACAGGGGACAAGAACTGGGCTATGGCTACACCTTC	CASSVGDRGQELGYGYTF
TRBV30	-	TRBD2	TRBJ2-2	TGTGCCTCGACCCTTAGCGGGGGGCATCTCACCGGGGAGCTGTTTTTT	CASTLSGGHLTGELFF
TRBV19	-	-	TRBJ2-5	TGTGCCAGTAGCCCGACCCAGGCGGGGACCCAGTACTTC	CASSPTQAGTQYF
TRBV5-1	-	-	TRBJ1-6	TGCGCCAGCAGCTTGGGTCCAGGAAATTCACCCCTCCACTTT	CASSLGPGNSPLHF
TRBV6-2/TRBV6-3	-	TRBD1	TRBJ2-2	TGTGCCAGCAGCAGACTCCAAAACAGGGGAAGGGCCGGGGAGCTGTTTTTT	CASSRLQNRGRAGELFF
TRBV7-9	-	-	TRBJ1-4	TGTGCCAGCAGCTTACAAGGTGAAAAACTGTTTTTT	CASSLQGEKLFF
TRBV5-4	-	TRBD2	TRBJ2-1	TGTGCCAGCACAACTGGCGGGGGGGCCTACAATGAGCAGTTCTTC	CASTTGGGAYNEQFF
TRBV6-5	-	-	TRBJ2-7	TGTGCCGGGGGCGGCAGCTTCTACGAGCAGTACTTC	CAGGGSFYEQYF
TRBV6-2/TRBV6-3	-	TRBD1	TRBJ1-1	TGTGCCAGCAGCCTAAAGACAGGGGGCGGAAACACTGAAGCTTTCTTT	CASSLKTGGGNTEAFF
TRBV9	-	-	TRBJ2-5	TGTGCCAGCAGCGTAGCTCGTCAAGAGACCCAGTACTTC	CASSVARQETQYF
TRBV7-9	-	-	TRBJ1-1	TGTGCCAGCAGCTTCGAGGTTAGGGCTGACACTGAAGCTTTCTTT	CASSFEVRADTEAFF
TRBV5-6	-	-	TRBJ1-4	TGTGCCAGCAGCTTCGGGACAAGGGAAAAACTGTTTTTT	CASSFGTREKLFF